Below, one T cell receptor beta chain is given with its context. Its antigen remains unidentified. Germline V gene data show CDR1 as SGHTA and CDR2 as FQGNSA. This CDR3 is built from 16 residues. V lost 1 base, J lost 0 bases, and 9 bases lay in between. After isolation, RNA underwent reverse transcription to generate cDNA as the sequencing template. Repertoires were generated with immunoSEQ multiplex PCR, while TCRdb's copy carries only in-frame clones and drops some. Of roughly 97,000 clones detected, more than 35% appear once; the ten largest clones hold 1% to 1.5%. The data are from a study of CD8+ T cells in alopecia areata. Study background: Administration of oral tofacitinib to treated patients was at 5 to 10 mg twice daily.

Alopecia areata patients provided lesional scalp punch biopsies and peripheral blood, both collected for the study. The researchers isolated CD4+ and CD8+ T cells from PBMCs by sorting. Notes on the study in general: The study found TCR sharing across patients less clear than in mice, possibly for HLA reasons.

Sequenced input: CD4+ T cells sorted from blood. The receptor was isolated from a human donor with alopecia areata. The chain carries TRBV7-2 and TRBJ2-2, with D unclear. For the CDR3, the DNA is TGTGCCAGCAGCTTAGGACTCTCTTCGAACACCGGGGAGCTGTTTTTT. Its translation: CASSLGLSSNTGELFF.